The rows below give T cell receptor beta chains drawn from one sample of a study of T-cell memory formation after mild COVID-19. TCRdb reanalysed the 5' RACE reads using MiXCR and keeps one entry per CDR3 protein. Of some 190,000 distinct CDR3 sequences listed, approximately 16% are singletons. Input material: PBMCs or a T cell subset sorted from them (not recorded which). The source is an adult woman who had mild COVID-19 (a few samples of this study predate the infection). Cell type and time point are not known. Each CDR3 is given with its conserved first and last residue. The D gene is left open where the match is weak. Part of the rows lack a size; the others show once, few, many or a class for expanded clones.

j_gene: TRBJ2-5; abundance: -; v_gene: TRBV5-1; d_gene: TRBD2; CDR3aa: CASSLSGTSGRETQYF; CDR3nt: TGCGCCAGCAGCCTGTCCGGGACTAGCGGGAGAGAGACCCAGTACTTC
j_gene: TRBJ2-1; abundance: -; v_gene: TRBV24-1; d_gene: -; CDR3aa: CATSDFAGSLFF; CDR3nt: TGTGCCACCAGTGACTTCGCGGGGTCCCTGTTCTTC
j_gene: TRBJ2-3; abundance: few; v_gene: TRBV7-3; d_gene: TRBD2; CDR3aa: CASSLTSGDTQYF; CDR3nt: TGTGCCAGCAGCTTGACTAGCGGTGATACGCAGTATTTT
j_gene: TRBJ2-1; abundance: -; v_gene: TRBV18; d_gene: TRBD2; CDR3aa: CASSPYDGTSKFF; CDR3nt: TGTGCCAGCTCACCCTACGACGGGACTAGTAAGTTCTTC
j_gene: TRBJ1-4; abundance: -; v_gene: TRBV12-3/TRBV12-4; d_gene: -; CDR3aa: CASRQSVVKLFF; CDR3nt: TGTGCCAGCAGGCAGAGCGTGGTAAAACTGTTTTTT
j_gene: TRBJ1-2; abundance: -; v_gene: TRBV4-1; d_gene: -; CDR3aa: CASSHPGRANYGYTF; CDR3nt: TGCGCCAGCAGCCACCCAGGCCGAGCCAACTATGGCTACACCTTC
j_gene: TRBJ2-1; abundance: few; v_gene: TRBV7-6; d_gene: TRBD2; CDR3aa: CASSSGLAGSYNEQFF; CDR3nt: TGTGCCAGCAGCTCGGGACTAGCGGGTTCCTACAATGAGCAGTTCTTC
j_gene: TRBJ2-1; abundance: -; v_gene: TRBV10-3; d_gene: -; CDR3aa: CAIRGSADEQFF; CDR3nt: TGTGCCATCAGGGGTAGCGCGGATGAGCAGTTCTTC
j_gene: TRBJ2-5; abundance: -; v_gene: TRBV4-3; d_gene: TRBD1; CDR3aa: CASSQGDSLLQETQYF; CDR3nt: TGCGCCAGCAGCCAGGGGGACAGTCTCCTCCAAGAGACCCAGTACTTC
j_gene: TRBJ1-1; abundance: few; v_gene: TRBV4-2; d_gene: -; CDR3aa: CASSQIRDLGRVEAFF; CDR3nt: TGTGCCAGCAGCCAAATTCGGGACCTCGGACGGGTTGAAGCTTTCTTT
j_gene: TRBJ1-2; abundance: few; v_gene: TRBV11-2; d_gene: -; CDR3aa: CASSLGYRDGYTF; CDR3nt: TGTGCCAGCAGCTTGGGCTACAGAGATGGCTACACCTTC
j_gene: TRBJ1-1; abundance: many; v_gene: TRBV20-1; d_gene: TRBD1; CDR3aa: CSAREQGALYTEAFF; CDR3nt: TGCAGTGCTAGAGAACAGGGGGCATTGTACACTGAAGCTTTCTTT
j_gene: TRBJ1-2; abundance: -; v_gene: TRBV20-1; d_gene: TRBD1; CDR3aa: CSAGGTGNYGYTF; CDR3nt: TGCAGTGCTGGCGGGACAGGGAACTATGGCTACACCTTC
j_gene: TRBJ2-3; abundance: few; v_gene: TRBV5-1; d_gene: TRBD2; CDR3aa: CASSFGGAGDTQYF; CDR3nt: TGCGCCAGCAGCTTCGGGGGGGCCGGAGATACGCAGTATTTT
j_gene: TRBJ1-2; abundance: -; v_gene: TRBV10-3; d_gene: -; CDR3aa: CAVRGDVGAYGYTF; CDR3nt: TGTGCCGTTCGGGGTGATGTGGGTGCCTATGGCTACACCTTC
j_gene: TRBJ2-3; abundance: few; v_gene: TRBV5-1; d_gene: -; CDR3aa: CASSLGSRPSTDTQYF; CDR3nt: TGCGCCAGCAGCTTGGGGAGCAGACCTAGCACAGATACGCAGTATTTT
j_gene: TRBJ2-7; abundance: few; v_gene: TRBV4-2; d_gene: TRBD2; CDR3aa: CASSHDLGTSGSSYEQYF; CDR3nt: TGTGCCAGCAGCCACGATTTGGGGACTAGCGGGAGCTCCTACGAGCAGTACTTC
j_gene: TRBJ1-5; abundance: -; v_gene: TRBV4-2; d_gene: -; CDR3aa: CASSPAGVNENQPQHF; CDR3nt: TGTGCCAGCAGCCCAGCGGGGGTCAATGAAAATCAGCCCCAGCATTTT
j_gene: TRBJ2-4; abundance: -; v_gene: TRBV5-4; d_gene: TRBD2; CDR3aa: CASSSPGRGGINIQYF; CDR3nt: TGTGCCAGCAGTTCCCCAGGGCGGGGGGGCATAAACATTCAGTACTTC
j_gene: TRBJ1-1; abundance: -; v_gene: TRBV19; d_gene: -; CDR3aa: CASSIRAGSTEAFF; CDR3nt: TGTGCCAGTAGTATTAGGGCAGGGAGCACTGAAGCTTTCTTT
j_gene: TRBJ2-7; abundance: many; v_gene: TRBV10-3; d_gene: TRBD2; CDR3aa: CAISEGLAGVGEQYF; CDR3nt: TGTGCCATCAGTGAGGGACTAGCGGGAGTGGGGGAGCAGTACTTC
j_gene: TRBJ2-7; abundance: few; v_gene: TRBV19; d_gene: -; CDR3aa: CASSLTVTSYEQYF; CDR3nt: TGTGCCAGTAGTTTGACAGTAACCTCCTACGAGCAGTACTTC
j_gene: TRBJ2-1; abundance: -; v_gene: TRBV5-1; d_gene: TRBD1; CDR3aa: CASSPGTGWVNEQFF; CDR3nt: TGCGCCAGCAGCCCTGGGACAGGGTGGGTCAATGAGCAGTTCTTC
j_gene: TRBJ1-1; abundance: few; v_gene: TRBV10-3; d_gene: -; CDR3aa: CAISESANEAFF; CDR3nt: TGTGCCATCAGTGAGTCGGCGAATGAAGCTTTCTTT
j_gene: TRBJ1-2; abundance: few; v_gene: TRBV9; d_gene: -; CDR3aa: CASSVDPRPPGPGYTF; CDR3nt: TGTGCCAGCAGCGTAGACCCCCGGCCCCCGGGCCCGGGCTACACCTTC
j_gene: TRBJ1-1; abundance: -; v_gene: TRBV4-2; d_gene: -; CDR3aa: CASRSPGGTEAFF; CDR3nt: TGTGCCAGCAGATCGCCCGGGGGCACTGAAGCTTTCTTT
j_gene: TRBJ2-1; abundance: many; v_gene: TRBV7-8; d_gene: -; CDR3aa: CASSSPLGSYNEQFF; CDR3nt: TGTGCCAGCAGCTCTCCCCTTGGTTCCTACAATGAGCAGTTCTTC
j_gene: TRBJ2-2; abundance: few; v_gene: TRBV6-2/TRBV6-3; d_gene: TRBD2; CDR3aa: CASRGTRRTGELFF; CDR3nt: TGTGCCAGCCGTGGGACTAGACGGACCGGGGAGCTGTTTTTT
j_gene: TRBJ2-3; abundance: -; v_gene: TRBV15; d_gene: -; CDR3aa: CATSRERVGTQYF; CDR3nt: TGTGCCACCAGCAGAGAACGGGTGGGGACGCAGTATTTT
j_gene: TRBJ2-5; abundance: -; v_gene: TRBV27; d_gene: -; CDR3aa: CASSLIIGQETQYF; CDR3nt: TGTGCCAGCAGTTTAATAATAGGCCAAGAGACCCAGTACTTC
j_gene: TRBJ2-3; abundance: -; v_gene: TRBV5-5; d_gene: -; CDR3aa: CASSVTGSDTQYF; CDR3nt: TGTGCCAGCAGCGTCACAGGGTCAGATACGCAGTATTTT
j_gene: TRBJ2-1; abundance: -; v_gene: TRBV11-2; d_gene: TRBD2; CDR3aa: CASSLVSPGLTGEQFF; CDR3nt: TGTGCCAGCAGCTTAGTTTCGCCGGGACTAACGGGTGAGCAGTTCTTC
j_gene: TRBJ2-7; abundance: -; v_gene: TRBV6-2/TRBV6-3; d_gene: TRBD2; CDR3aa: CASTKRREETYEQYF; CDR3nt: TGTGCCAGCACGAAGCGGCGGGAGGAAACCTACGAGCAGTACTTC
j_gene: TRBJ2-1; abundance: -; v_gene: TRBV9; d_gene: TRBD2; CDR3aa: CASSTLWTSGASYNEQFF; CDR3nt: TGTGCCAGCAGCACCCTCTGGACTAGCGGGGCCTCCTACAATGAGCAGTTCTTC
j_gene: TRBJ1-2; abundance: few; v_gene: TRBV7-9; d_gene: -; CDR3aa: CASRPPVMGSSTYGYTF; CDR3nt: TGTGCCAGCAGGCCCCCGGTGATGGGGAGCTCTACCTATGGCTACACCTTC
j_gene: TRBJ2-7; abundance: -; v_gene: TRBV12-3/TRBV12-4; d_gene: -; CDR3aa: CASSLAGERARYEQYF; CDR3nt: TGTGCCAGCAGTTTAGCTGGCGAACGGGCTCGGTACGAGCAGTACTTC
j_gene: TRBJ1-5; abundance: -; v_gene: TRBV12-3/TRBV12-4; d_gene: -; CDR3aa: CASSFDQPQHF; CDR3nt: TGTGCCAGCAGCTTTGATCAGCCCCAGCATTTT
j_gene: TRBJ2-5; abundance: -; v_gene: TRBV20-1; d_gene: TRBD2; CDR3aa: CSAHQGLAGSQETQYF; CDR3nt: TGCAGTGCTCACCAAGGACTAGCGGGATCCCAAGAGACCCAGTACTTC
j_gene: TRBJ2-5; abundance: -; v_gene: TRBV20-1; d_gene: -; CDR3aa: CSAVPISLEDRGTQYF; CDR3nt: TGCAGTGCTGTCCCGATATCTCTAGAGGACCGAGGGACCCAGTACTTC
j_gene: TRBJ2-1; abundance: few; v_gene: TRBV7-6; d_gene: -; CDR3aa: CASSLGLGVDEQFF; CDR3nt: TGTGCCAGCAGCTTGGGACTGGGCGTCGATGAGCAGTTCTTC
j_gene: TRBJ2-2; abundance: few; v_gene: TRBV2; d_gene: -; CDR3aa: CASSVESAGPNTGELFF; CDR3nt: TGTGCCAGCAGTGTGGAGTCAGCCGGACCGAACACCGGGGAGCTGTTTTTT
j_gene: TRBJ2-1; abundance: few; v_gene: TRBV13; d_gene: TRBD2; CDR3aa: CASSTSPSGGPGEQFF; CDR3nt: TGTGCCAGCAGTACTTCACCTAGCGGGGGCCCGGGGGAGCAGTTCTTC
j_gene: TRBJ2-7; abundance: -; v_gene: TRBV10-2; d_gene: TRBD1; CDR3aa: CASRSGTGEYEQYF; CDR3nt: TGCGCCAGCAGGTCCGGGACAGGAGAGTACGAGCAGTACTTC